This TCR beta chain stems from a study of blood T cell repertoires in COVID-19. Whole-study context: From the United States, Italy and Spain came samples of acute and convalescent COVID-19.

The protocol was immunoSEQ multiplex PCR, while the TCRdb copy is restricted to in-frame clones and leaves out a portion. The sample shows some 500,000 clones, around 87% of them seen only once. This clone was counted once. The germline V gene encodes CDR1 SGDLS and CDR2 YYNGEE. This CDR3 region has 18 residues. The V end lost 1 base, the J end lost 1 base, and 20 bases lay between the germline ends. V gene TRBV9 combines with J gene TRBJ2-5; D might be TRBD2 (6 bases). This receptor was taken from a woman aged 40 to 49 who had recovered from COVID-19. The sample comprised PBMCs or T cells enriched from blood (not recorded which). CDR3 coding DNA: TGTGCCAGCAGCGTAAATCCCGGGACCCGGGAGCCCCAAGAGACCCAGTACTTC. This sequence encodes CASSVNPGTREPQETQYF.